The 18 T cell receptor beta chains reported below all come from one sample, sequenced in a study of shared clonotypes between healthy human individuals (dated by TCRdb to 2019 to 2021). Receptors were amplified or captured by the immunoSEQ multiplex PCR assay. Held by TCRdb, this immuneACCESS table contains in-frame sequences only and omits some clones. Under half of the omission traces to an unresolved V gene where checked; the cause of the rest is unknown. The sample records some 2,400,000 clones, around 95% of which are singletons. The top ten hold more than 0.1% of the sample. The sequencing sample was made of naive CD4+ T cells sorted from blood. This specimen's cell subset or site label, per the study, means: CD45RA+ positively selected. The receptors derive from a man aged 18 to 30 in good health.

The chain joins TRBV4-3 to TRBJ1-1; D is possibly TRBD1 (6 bases). This CDR3 region has 15 residues. Trimming removed 4 bases from V and 1 base from J, with 13 bases in between. Germline V gene sequence: CDR1 LGHNA, CDR2 YSLEER. The CDR3 region has the DNA TGCGCCAGCAGCCGCACAGGGACGGCGAACACTGAAGCTTTCTTT. Translating it yields CASSRTGTANTEAFF.

The chain uses TRBV10-1 and TRBJ2-7; no firm D call. The CDR3 spans 13 residues. Between the trimmed V and J ends, which lost 7 bases and 2 bases, there was a span of 12 bases. Germline V lookup: CDR1 WNHNN, CDR2 SYGVQD (reference sequence). DNA for the CDR3: TGCGCCAGCATTCGGCCCCTTCCCTACGAGCAGTACTTC. This translates into CASIRPLPYEQYF.

This clone was detected only once. A read error may account for a junction end that differs from germline. The chain carries TRBV6-1 and TRBJ1-1; no clear D gene. Germline CDR1 MNHNS, CDR2 SASEGT. The CDR3 length is 13 residues. This chain's CDR3 is CASSGPVISRVVF. The CDR3 DNA is TGTGCCAGCAGTGGGCCAGTAATATCAAGGGTAGTCTTT.

J is TRBJ2-3 and V is TRBV7-2; 10 bases align to TRBD2. CDR1 and CDR2 (germline): SGHTA, FQGNSA. The CDR3 is made up of 16 amino acids. Germline trimming cut 5 bases from V and 2 bases from J; bases unmatched to any gene: 7. CDR3 DNA sequence: TGTGCCAGCAGCAACCCTAGCGGGAGTTTCACAGATACGCAGTATTTT. Translated, it gives CASSNPSGSFTDTQYF.

The genes are TRBV6-5 and TRBJ1-2, with D unresolved. The CDR3 is made up of 12 amino acids. Trimming took off 2 bases at V and 2 bases at J, with 3 bases between the two ends. Germline V CDR1 and CDR2: MNHEY, SVGAGI. The CDR3 loop reads CASSYGNYGYTF. DNA of the CDR3: TGTGCCAGCAGTTACGGAAACTATGGCTACACCTTC.

The chain is built from TRBV6-5 and TRBJ1-1; possibly TRBD1 for D (5 bases). Germline V CDR1 and CDR2: MNHEY, SVGAGI. The CDR3 spans 14 residues. V dropped 6 bases and J dropped 0 bases, with 11 bases sitting between them. CDR3 in amino acids: CASRTTGMNTEAFF. CDR3 DNA: TGTGCCAGCAGAACAACAGGCATGAACACTGAAGCTTTCTTT.

This chain joins TRBV28 and TRBJ2-5, with TRBD1 matching 8 bases. CDR1 is MDHEN, CDR2 SYDVKM, per germline. J lost 3 bases, V lost 11 bases, and 5 bases had no gene match. The CDR3 has 12 amino acids. CDR3 protein: CAARQGKETQYF. The DNA of the CDR3 is TGTGCCGCTAGACAGGGGAAAGAGACCCAGTACTTC.

The chain combines TRBV11-2 with TRBJ2-1; 7 bases are shared with TRBD1. Germline CDR1 is SGHAT and CDR2 is FQNNGV. Germline trimming cut 5 bases from V and 8 bases from J; bases unmatched to any gene: 21. The CDR3 consists of 18 residues. The CDR3 region has the DNA TGTGCCAGCAGCCACCGGGACAGAGACCCGTCAAGGGCCCATGAGCAGTTCTTC. Encoded protein: CASSHRDRDPSRAHEQFF.

This sequence joins TRBV7-9 and TRBJ2-2, with a possible D match to TRBD1 (6 bases). The V gene's germline CDR1 is SEHNR and CDR2 FQNEAQ (reference sequence). V lost 5 bases to trimming and J lost 4 bases, with 14 bases between them. The CDR3 loop spans 15 amino acids. The CDR3 DNA follows: TGTGCCAGCAGCATACCCACAGGGCCCACCGGGGAGCTGTTTTTT. Amino acid sequence: CASSIPTGPTGELFF.

In the case of this clone: The identical CDR3 is also encoded by other nucleotide sequences in the sample. The rearrangement links TRBV28 to TRBJ2-5, with unresolved D. Germline-derived CDR1 and CDR2 are MDHEN and SYDVKM. The CDR3 length is 13 residues. The V and J ends lost 4 bases and 4 bases respectively, with 10 bases between them. In DNA form, the CDR3 reads TGTGCCAGCAGTTCAGCTGGCAGAGAGACCCAGTACTTC. It yields the protein CASSSAGRETQYF. Together with reference TRBV28 and TRBJ2-5, the CDR3 gives the full variable domain: DVKVTQSSRYLVKRTGEKVFLECVQDMDHENMFWYRQDPGLGLRLIYFSYDVKMKEKGDIPEGYSVSREKKERFSLILESASTNQTSMYLCASSSAGRETQYFGPGTRLLVL.

This clone was observed a handful of times. The rearrangement links TRBV4-1 to TRBJ1-3; D unresolved. Germline CDR1 and CDR2: MGHRA and YSYEKL. V was shortened by 1 base and J by 9 bases, with 22 bases between the two germline ends. The CDR3 extends over 17 amino acids. This chain's CDR3 is CASSQGHPTGRGVTIYF. CDR3 DNA sequence: TGCGCCAGCAGCCAAGGCCACCCCACGGGCCGTGGAGTCACCATATATTTT.

The rearrangement links TRBV2 to TRBJ2-5; 8 nucleotides line up with TRBD1. V gave up 5 bases and J gave up 5 bases; unmatched junction bases: 7. This CDR3 has 14 residues. In germline, CDR1 is SNHLY, CDR2 FYNNEI. The CDR3 spells CASSRQGQGETQYF. For the CDR3, the DNA is TGTGCCAGCAGTAGACAGGGGCAAGGGGAGACCCAGTACTTC.

The V call is TRBV11-2, the J call TRBJ1-4, with TRBD1 identical over 7 bases. There are 15 residues in the CDR3. CDR1 and CDR2 from the germline V gene are SGHAT and FQNNGV. The V and J ends lost 5 bases and 4 bases, in that order; junction bases with no gene match: 7. CDR3 loop: CASSRGTVINEKLFF. The CDR3 region has the DNA TGTGCCAGCAGCAGAGGGACAGTCATTAATGAAAAACTGTTTTTT. The entire variable domain, with the rest obtained from reference TRBV11-2 and TRBJ1-4, is as follows: EAGVAQSPRYKIIEKRQSVAFWCNPISGHATLYWYQQILGQGPKLLIQFQNNGVVDDSQLPKDRFSAERLKGVDSTLKIQPAKLEDSAVYLCASSRGTVINEKLFFGSGTQLSVL.

The chain joins TRBV9 to TRBJ1-3, with a possible D match to TRBD1 (6 bases). Germline V gene data show CDR1 as SGDLS and CDR2 as YYNGEE. The V and J ends lost 7 bases and 0 bases respectively, with 11 bases between them. This CDR3 comprises 14 residues. CDR3 in amino acids: CASETGASGNTIYF. The CDR3 coding sequence is TGTGCCAGCGAGACAGGAGCCTCTGGAAACACCATATATTTT.

The genes are TRBV19 and TRBJ1-2; 7 bases fit TRBD1. Germline V gene sequence: CDR1 LNHDA, CDR2 SQIVND (reference sequence). The CDR3 consists of 13 residues. J lost 8 bases, V lost 4 bases, and 7 bases had no gene match. CDR3 coding DNA: TGTGCCAGTAGTACAACGACAGGGCCCGGCTACACCTTC. Translation: CASSTTTGPGYTF.

The chain is built from TRBV20-1 and TRBJ2-1; tentative D call: TRBD2 (5 bases). V lost 5 bases, J lost 4 bases, and 6 bases lay in between. The V gene's germline CDR1 is DFQATT and CDR2 SNEGSKA (reference sequence). The CDR3 extends over 11 amino acids. CDR3 amino acids: CSAGLYNEQFF. The CDR3 coding sequence is TGCAGTGCTGGACTGTACAATGAGCAGTTCTTC.

The V call is TRBV2, the J call TRBJ1-2; perhaps TRBD1 as D (5 bases). CDR3 length equals 13 residues. The germline CDR1 and CDR2 sequences are SNHLY and FYNNEI. V lost 6 bases and J lost 5, with 13 bases in between. The DNA of the CDR3 is TGTGCCAGCAGAGCCGGGACGGGGTATGGCTACACCTTC. It translates to CASRAGTGYGYTF.

The chain combines TRBV4-3 with TRBJ2-3, with a possible D match to TRBD1 (6 bases). Per the germline V gene, CDR1 is LGHNA and CDR2 is YSLEER. Between the trimmed V and J ends, which lost 0 bases and 0 bases, there was a span of 7 bases. The CDR3 covers 15 residues. The CDR3 sequence: CASSQDTGSTDTQYF. CDR3 sequence (DNA): TGCGCCAGCAGCCAAGACACAGGGAGCACAGATACGCAGTATTTT.